This TCR beta chain was recorded in a study of shared clonotypes between healthy human individuals. Study outcomes and limitations: Deeper or shallower sequencing was expected to change how clonotypes are shared among donors. The four-donor shared clonotypes exceeded non-shared clonotypes in generation probability, with non-shared ones scoring lower.

The length of the CDR3 is 15 residues. Germline lookup yields CDR1 LNHDA and CDR2 SQIVND (reference sequence). Trimming pared 6 bases from V and 0 bases from J, leaving 14 bases between. Method: immunoSEQ multiplex PCR; TCRdb's copy keeps in-frame clones and lacks some. The repertoire holds about 1 million clones, with 65% to 80% as singletons. As for this clone: The antigen remains unidentified.

The sequence was collected from a man younger than 30 in good health. The material sequenced was memory CD4+ T cells sorted from blood. Subset here: CD45RA-negative fraction. V and J are TRBV19 and TRBJ1-1, with D possibly TRBD1 on 6 matching bases. CDR3 protein: CASSLDSLMNTEAFF. The CDR3, as DNA: TGTGCCAGTAGCCTGGACAGTCTAATGAACACTGAAGCTTTCTTT.